This T cell receptor beta chain was recorded in a study of CD8 T cells in Susac syndrome. Trimming shortened V by 4 bases and J by 4 bases, and 14 bases separated the two germline ends. The germline CDR1 and CDR2 sequences are MNHNS and SASEGT. There are 16 residues in the CDR3. About 0.5 to 1 ug RNA was reverse transcribed with random hexamers. Amplification of TCR beta CDR3 was carried out by immunoSEQ multiplex PCR, which covered 54 Vbeta and 13 Jbeta segments. TCRdb re-derived calls from the immunoSEQ multiplex PCR reads in MiXCR, one entry per CDR3 protein. The repertoire holds around 130,000 distinct CDR3 sequences, with 94% as singletons. The sample holds one count of this clonotype.

The J gene is TRBJ2-6, the V gene TRBV6-1; D is tentatively TRBD1 or TRBD2 (5 bases each). Source material: CD4+ T cells from PBMCs. The receptor comes from a human donor in good health. CDR3 coding DNA: TGTGCCAGCAGTGGCAGTCGAGGGGCGGGGGCCAACGTCCTGACTTTC. Translation gives CASSGSRGAGANVLTF.